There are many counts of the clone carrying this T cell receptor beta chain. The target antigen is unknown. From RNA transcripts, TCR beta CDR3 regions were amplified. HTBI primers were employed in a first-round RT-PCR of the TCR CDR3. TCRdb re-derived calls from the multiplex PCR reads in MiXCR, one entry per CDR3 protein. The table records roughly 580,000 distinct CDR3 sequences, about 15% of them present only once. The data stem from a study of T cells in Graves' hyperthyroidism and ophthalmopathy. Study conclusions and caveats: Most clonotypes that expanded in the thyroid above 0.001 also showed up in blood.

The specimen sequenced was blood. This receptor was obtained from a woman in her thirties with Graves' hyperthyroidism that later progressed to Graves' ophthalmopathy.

CDR3 in amino acids: CASSPLRGRDTDTQYF. The CDR3 DNA reads TGTGCCAGTAGCCCTCTCAGGGGGCGCGACACAGATACGCAGTATTTT. This chain connects TRBV19 to TRBJ2-3, with 8 bases fitting TRBD1. Germline assignment: CDR1 LNHDA and CDR2 SQIVND (reference sequence). V lost 6 bases to trimming and J lost 2 bases; unmatched junction nucleotides: 10. There are 16 residues in the CDR3.